The clone carrying this T cell receptor (beta chain) has only a few counts. Its antigen is unknown. These data originate in a study of T cells in Graves' hyperthyroidism and ophthalmopathy. Study findings and constraints: Among clonotypes expanded in thyroid above 0.001, most were also found in blood. It was a median about 6.5 months before onset that the model predicted ophthalmopathy.

Exclusion criteria comprised uncontrolled infection, other autoimmune disease, pregnancy or lactation. Diagnostic assessment was based on clinical symptoms, serum thyroxine and TRAb, thyroid ultrasound and orbital computed tomography. RNA transcripts served as the template for amplifying TCR beta CDR3 regions. An initial round of RT-PCR targeting the TCR CDR3 relied on the HTBI primer set. TCRdb ran MiXCR on the multiplex PCR reads and lists one entry per CDR3 protein. In the table there are 300,000 to 350,000 distinct CDR3 sequences, 18% of which are singletons. CDR1 MDHEN and CDR2 SYDVKM come from the germline V gene. J was trimmed by 3 bases and V by 4 bases; bases with no gene match: 6. The CDR3 consists of 15 residues.

Material for sequencing was blood. The receptor was isolated from a woman aged 40 to 55 with Graves' ophthalmopathy. The chain carries TRBV28 and TRBJ2-5; the match to TRBD2 covers 9 bases. CDR3 amino acids: CASSSGTSREETQYF. CDR3 nucleotides: TGTGCCAGCAGTTCCGGGACTAGCAGGGAAGAGACCCAGTACTTC. The full variable domain, with the rest looked up from reference TRBV28 and TRBJ2-5, is DVKVTQSSRYLVKRTGEKVFLECVQDMDHENMFWYRQDPGLGLRLIYFSYDVKMKEKGDIPEGYSVSREKKERFSLILESASTNQTSMYLCASSSGTSREETQYFGPGTRLLVL.